This is a list of T cell receptor beta chains from one sample in a study of blood T cell repertoires in COVID-19. Data came from immunoSEQ multiplex PCR; TCRdb stores just in-frame clones and leaves some out. In the table there are 90,000 to 100,000 clones, less than 90% of which are singletons. Sequencing was carried out using peripheral blood. Receptors originate from an older man with acute or convalescent COVID-19. Each CDR3 is given with its conserved first and last residue. Each record gives: D gene, V gene, J gene, clone size, CDR3 protein, CDR3 DNA. D genes are given only for firm matches. The listing skips clone size in some rows; elsewhere it reads once, few, many or a size class.

d_call: TRBD1; v_call: TRBV19; j_call: TRBJ2-2; clone_size: .; cdr3_aa: CASRNTGGAGTGELFF; cdr3_nt: TGTGCCAGTAGGAACACAGGGGGCGCGGGAACCGGGGAGCTGTTTTTT
d_call: .; v_call: TRBV10-3; j_call: TRBJ2-1; clone_size: .; cdr3_aa: CAISAILYNEQFF; cdr3_nt: TGTGCCATCAGCGCTATTTTGTATAATGAGCAGTTCTTC
d_call: .; v_call: TRBV6-5; j_call: TRBJ2-2; clone_size: .; cdr3_aa: CASRSGGTGELFF; cdr3_nt: TGTGCCAGTCGGAGCGGTGGCACCGGGGAGCTGTTTTTT
d_call: TRBD1; v_call: TRBV5-6; j_call: TRBJ1-5; clone_size: .; cdr3_aa: CASSLRQGRSNQPQHF; cdr3_nt: TGTGCCAGCAGCTTGCGACAGGGACGGAGCAATCAGCCCCAGCATTTT
d_call: TRBD1; v_call: TRBV27; j_call: TRBJ1-6; clone_size: once; cdr3_aa: CASSKSGTGHSPLHF; cdr3_nt: TGTGCCAGCAGTAAATCCGGGACAGGGCACTCACCCCTCCACTTT
d_call: TRBD1; v_call: TRBV29-1; j_call: TRBJ2-7; clone_size: .; cdr3_aa: CSVGDRSHGEQYF; cdr3_nt: TGCAGCGTAGGGGACAGGTCCCATGGCGAGCAGTACTTC
d_call: .; v_call: TRBV7-2; j_call: TRBJ2-2; clone_size: once; cdr3_aa: CASSLNLWSDRDTGELFF; cdr3_nt: TGTGCCAGCAGCTTAAACCTGTGGTCGGACAGAGACACCGGGGAGCTGTTTTTT
d_call: .; v_call: TRBV7-6; j_call: TRBJ2-5; clone_size: .; cdr3_aa: CASKDGEETQYF; cdr3_nt: TGTGCCAGCAAGGACGGGGAGGAGACCCAGTACTTC
d_call: TRBD2; v_call: TRBV5-1; j_call: TRBJ2-5; clone_size: .; cdr3_aa: CASSLAAGVETQYF; cdr3_nt: TGCGCCAGCAGCTTGGCTGCGGGAGTAGAGACCCAGTACTTC
d_call: TRBD2; v_call: TRBV9; j_call: TRBJ2-1; clone_size: .; cdr3_aa: CASSPSGTSSYNEQFF; cdr3_nt: TGTGCCAGCAGCCCGTCGGGGACTAGTTCCTACAATGAGCAGTTCTTC
d_call: .; v_call: TRBV5-1; j_call: TRBJ2-1; clone_size: .; cdr3_aa: CASRPWTNNNEQFF; cdr3_nt: TGCGCCAGCAGACCTTGGACAAATAACAATGAGCAGTTCTTC
d_call: .; v_call: TRBV7-2; j_call: TRBJ2-5; clone_size: .; cdr3_aa: CASSLMGGLVGETQYF; cdr3_nt: TGTGCCAGCAGCTTGATGGGCGGGCTGGTAGGAGAGACCCAGTACTTC
d_call: TRBD2; v_call: TRBV7-2; j_call: TRBJ2-3; clone_size: .; cdr3_aa: CASSLGLATDTQYF; cdr3_nt: TGTGCCAGCAGCTTAGGACTAGCAACTGATACGCAGTATTTT
d_call: TRBD2; v_call: TRBV6-5; j_call: TRBJ2-7; clone_size: .; cdr3_aa: CASSSGGIGNF; cdr3_nt: TGTGCCAGCAGCTCGGGGGGGATCGGGAACTTC
d_call: TRBD2; v_call: TRBV11-2; j_call: TRBJ2-3; clone_size: .; cdr3_aa: CASSFGTRGPDTQYF; cdr3_nt: TGTGCCAGCAGCTTCGGGACTAGGGGTCCAGATACGCAGTATTTT
d_call: .; v_call: TRBV5-1; j_call: TRBJ2-7; clone_size: .; cdr3_aa: CASSRSGVEEQYF; cdr3_nt: TGCGCCAGCAGCCGGTCGGGAGTAGAGGAGCAGTACTTC
d_call: TRBD2; v_call: TRBV5-1; j_call: TRBJ2-7; clone_size: .; cdr3_aa: CASSFKAGDAYEQYF; cdr3_nt: TGCGCCAGCAGCTTTAAAGCGGGAGATGCCTACGAGCAGTACTTC
d_call: .; v_call: TRBV2; j_call: TRBJ2-1; clone_size: .; cdr3_aa: CASSRGTSYDEQFF; cdr3_nt: TGTGCCAGCAGCAGGGGAACTTCCTATGATGAGCAGTTCTTC
d_call: .; v_call: TRBV6-5; j_call: TRBJ1-5; clone_size: .; cdr3_aa: CASTRRPGGQPQHF; cdr3_nt: TGTGCCAGCACCAGACGGCCAGGTGGTCAGCCCCAGCATTTT
d_call: .; v_call: TRBV27; j_call: TRBJ1-5; clone_size: .; cdr3_aa: CASSLGGWGQPQHF; cdr3_nt: TGTGCCAGCAGTTTAGGGGGCTGGGGTCAGCCCCAGCATTTT
d_call: .; v_call: TRBV29-1; j_call: TRBJ1-2; clone_size: .; cdr3_aa: CSATGGKNYGYTF; cdr3_nt: TGCAGCGCCACGGGGGGTAAAAACTATGGCTACACCTTC
d_call: .; v_call: TRBV6-2/TRBV6-3; j_call: TRBJ1-5; clone_size: .; cdr3_aa: CASSFGGKDQPQHF; cdr3_nt: TGTGCCAGCAGTTTTGGGGGGAAGGATCAGCCCCAGCATTTT
d_call: TRBD1; v_call: TRBV5-6; j_call: TRBJ1-1; clone_size: .; cdr3_aa: CASSPPSRGQGSRAFF; cdr3_nt: TGTGCCAGCAGCCCACCTAGTCGGGGACAGGGCTCTCGGGCTTTCTTT
d_call: .; v_call: TRBV5-1; j_call: TRBJ2-7; clone_size: .; cdr3_aa: CASSLGAGSEQYF; cdr3_nt: TGCGCCAGCAGCTTGGGGGCAGGGTCCGAGCAGTACTTC
d_call: TRBD1; v_call: TRBV5-1; j_call: TRBJ2-1; clone_size: .; cdr3_aa: CASTGQGNNEQFF; cdr3_nt: TGCGCCAGCACTGGACAGGGAAACAATGAGCAGTTCTTC
d_call: TRBD2; v_call: TRBV25-1; j_call: TRBJ2-1; clone_size: .; cdr3_aa: CASSATSGIYNEQFF; cdr3_nt: TGTGCCAGCAGTGCAACTAGCGGGATCTACAATGAGCAGTTCTTC
d_call: .; v_call: TRBV2; j_call: TRBJ2-1; clone_size: .; cdr3_aa: CASSDRAPYNEQFF; cdr3_nt: TGTGCCAGCAGTGACAGGGCTCCCTACAATGAGCAGTTCTTC
d_call: .; v_call: TRBV5-1; j_call: TRBJ2-3; clone_size: few; cdr3_aa: CASSLNPVDTQYF; cdr3_nt: TGCGCCAGCAGCTTGAATCCGGTGGATACGCAGTATTTT